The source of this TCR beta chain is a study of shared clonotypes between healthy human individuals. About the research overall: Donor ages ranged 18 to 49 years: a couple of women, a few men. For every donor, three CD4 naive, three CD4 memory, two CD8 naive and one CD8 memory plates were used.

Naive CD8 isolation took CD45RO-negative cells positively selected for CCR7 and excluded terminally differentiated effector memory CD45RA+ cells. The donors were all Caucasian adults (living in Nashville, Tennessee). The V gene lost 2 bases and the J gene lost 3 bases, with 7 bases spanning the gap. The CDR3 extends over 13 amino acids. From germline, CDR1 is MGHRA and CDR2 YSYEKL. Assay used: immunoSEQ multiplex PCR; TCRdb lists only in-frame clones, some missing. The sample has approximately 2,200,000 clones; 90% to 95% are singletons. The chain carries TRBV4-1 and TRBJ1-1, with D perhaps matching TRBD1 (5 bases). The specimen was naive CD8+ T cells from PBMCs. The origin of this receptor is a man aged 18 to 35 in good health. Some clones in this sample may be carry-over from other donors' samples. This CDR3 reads CASSQRGDTEAFF. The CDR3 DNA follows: TGCGCCAGCAGCCAACGGGGGGACACTGAAGCTTTCTTT.